This passage covers 2 T cell receptor beta chains from one sample sequenced in a study of sequential checkpoint blockade in melanoma (dated by TCRdb to about 2019). The library was produced with the immunoSEQ multiplex PCR assay. The clones in this table, taken by TCRdb from immuneACCESS, are in-frame only. Not every clone is retained; where verified, under half of the shortfall comes from an unresolved V gene, and the cause of the rest is unknown. Recorded for this sample are roughly 30,000 clones; approximately 82% of them occurred a single time. The ten top clones hold more than 15% of the sample. Interpreted using the paper, the treatment or condition label stands for: randomized to nivolumab then ipilimumab (arm A) or the reverse (arm B). Sample: CD8+ T cells sorted from blood (inferred from file names), taken from a patient given nivolumab and ipilimumab in sequence. All receptors come from a human donor with melanoma.

The J gene is TRBJ2-7, the V gene TRBV6-1, with no clear D. This CDR3 contains 11 residues. V lost 6 bases and J lost 2, with 5 bases in between. From germline, CDR1 is MNHNS and CDR2 SASEGT. CDR3 loop: CASREAYEQYF. CDR3 in DNA: TGTGCCAGCAGAGAGGCCTACGAGCAGTACTTC.

The chain uses TRBV15 and TRBJ2-1, with D possibly being TRBD2 (5 bases). CDR1 and CDR2 from the germline V gene are LNHNV and YYDKDF (reference sequence). The CDR3 totals 14 residues. Trimming cost V 4 bases and J 7 bases, with 14 bases left between them. CDR3 DNA: TGTGCCACCAGCAAGACTGGACTCCTTAATGAGCAGTTCTTC. Residues: CATSKTGLLNEQFF.